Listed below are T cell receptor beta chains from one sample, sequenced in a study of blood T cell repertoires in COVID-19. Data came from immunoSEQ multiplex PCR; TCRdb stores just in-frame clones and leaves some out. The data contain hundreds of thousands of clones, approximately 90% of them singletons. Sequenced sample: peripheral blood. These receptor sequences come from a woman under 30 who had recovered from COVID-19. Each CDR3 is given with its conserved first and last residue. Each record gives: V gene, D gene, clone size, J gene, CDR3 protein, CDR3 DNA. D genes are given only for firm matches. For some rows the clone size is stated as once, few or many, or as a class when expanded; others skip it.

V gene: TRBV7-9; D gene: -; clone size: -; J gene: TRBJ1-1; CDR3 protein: CASSLATGAYTEAFF; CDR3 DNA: TGTGCCAGCAGCTTAGCGACAGGAGCGTACACTGAAGCTTTCTTT
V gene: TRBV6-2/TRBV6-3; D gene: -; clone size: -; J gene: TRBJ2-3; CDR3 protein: CASSYRDTHTDTQYF; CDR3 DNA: TGTGCCAGCAGTTACCGGGACACCCACACAGATACGCAGTATTTT
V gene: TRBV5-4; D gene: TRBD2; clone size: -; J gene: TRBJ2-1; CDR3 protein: CASSSGDSGMGNEQFF; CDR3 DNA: TGTGCCAGCAGCTCCGGGGATAGCGGGATGGGCAATGAGCAGTTCTTC
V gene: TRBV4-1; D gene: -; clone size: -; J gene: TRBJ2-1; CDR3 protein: CASSQVRGSYNEQFF; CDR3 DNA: TGCGCCAGCAGCCAAGTTAGGGGATCCTACAATGAGCAGTTCTTC
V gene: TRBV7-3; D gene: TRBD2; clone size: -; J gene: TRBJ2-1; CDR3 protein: CASSIVSGRAYNEQFF; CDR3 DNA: TGTGCCAGCAGCATAGTTAGCGGGAGGGCCTACAATGAGCAGTTCTTC
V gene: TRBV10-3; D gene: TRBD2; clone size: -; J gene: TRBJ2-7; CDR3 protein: CAISESQRTSGNPYF; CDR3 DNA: TGTGCCATCAGTGAGTCCCAGCGGACTAGCGGGAATCCGTACTTC
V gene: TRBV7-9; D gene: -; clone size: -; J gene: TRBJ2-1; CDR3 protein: CASSLGTDREQFF; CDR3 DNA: TGTGCCAGCAGCCTTGGGACCGACAGGGAGCAGTTCTTC
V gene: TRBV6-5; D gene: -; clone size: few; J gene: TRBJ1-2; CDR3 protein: CASSFNTGSYGYTF; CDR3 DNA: TGTGCCAGCAGTTTCAATACAGGGAGCTATGGCTACACCTTC
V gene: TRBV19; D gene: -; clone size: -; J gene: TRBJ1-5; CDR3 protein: CASSFGGSRYSNQPQHF; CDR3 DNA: TGTGCCAGTAGCTTCGGGGGGTCTCGATATAGCAATCAGCCCCAGCATTTT
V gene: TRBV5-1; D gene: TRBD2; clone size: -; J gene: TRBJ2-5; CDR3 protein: CASSLRCGLAGEETQYF; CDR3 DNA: TGCGCCAGCAGCTTAAGATGTGGACTAGCGGGGGAAGAGACCCAGTACTTC
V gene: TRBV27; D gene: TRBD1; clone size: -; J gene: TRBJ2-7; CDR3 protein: CASSLGWQDRGYEQYF; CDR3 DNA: TGTGCCAGCAGTTTAGGGTGGCAGGACAGGGGGTACGAGCAGTACTTC
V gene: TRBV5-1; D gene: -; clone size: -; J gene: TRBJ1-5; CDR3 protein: CASSLDGDSNQPQHF; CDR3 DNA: TGCGCCAGCAGCTTGGACGGGGATAGCAATCAGCCCCAGCATTTT
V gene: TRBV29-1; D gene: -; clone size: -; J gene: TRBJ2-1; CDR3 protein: CSVASNEQFF; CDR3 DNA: TGCAGCGTCGCGAGCAATGAGCAGTTCTTC
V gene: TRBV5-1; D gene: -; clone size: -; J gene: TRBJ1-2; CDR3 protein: CASSLGDTTNYGYTF; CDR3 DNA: TGCGCCAGCAGCTTGGGAGACACCACTAACTATGGCTACACCTTC
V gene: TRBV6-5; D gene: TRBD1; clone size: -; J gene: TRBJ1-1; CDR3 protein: CAAQGATEAFF; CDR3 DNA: TGTGCCGCACAGGGGGCGACTGAAGCTTTCTTT
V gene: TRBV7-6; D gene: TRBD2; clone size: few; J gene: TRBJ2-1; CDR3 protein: CASSSGTSGSYNEQFF; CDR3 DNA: TGTGCCAGCAGCTCAGGGACTAGCGGCTCCTACAATGAGCAGTTCTTC
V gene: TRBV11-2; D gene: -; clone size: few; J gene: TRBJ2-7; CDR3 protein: CASSRGGNEQYF; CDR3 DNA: TGTGCCAGCAGCCGAGGGGGAAACGAGCAGTACTTC
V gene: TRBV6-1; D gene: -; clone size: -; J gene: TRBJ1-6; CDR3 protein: CASSERGASSPLHF; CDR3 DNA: TGTGCCAGCAGTGAACGGGGGGCGAGTTCACCCCTCCACTTT
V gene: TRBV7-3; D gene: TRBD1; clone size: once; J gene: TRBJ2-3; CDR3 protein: CASSLSLRDRGTDTQYF; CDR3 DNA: TGTGCCAGCAGCTTAAGTCTGAGGGACAGGGGCACAGATACGCAGTATTTT
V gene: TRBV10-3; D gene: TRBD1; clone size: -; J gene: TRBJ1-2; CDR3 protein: CAAWGQGHYGYTF; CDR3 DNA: TGTGCCGCATGGGGACAGGGCCACTATGGCTACACCTTC
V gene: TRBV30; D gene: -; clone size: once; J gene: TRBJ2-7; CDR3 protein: CAWCQENYEQYF; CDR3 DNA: TGTGCCTGGTGTCAGGAAAACTACGAGCAGTACTTC
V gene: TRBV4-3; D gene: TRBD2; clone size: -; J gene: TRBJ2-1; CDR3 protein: CASSQVSGRPDEQFF; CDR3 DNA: TGCGCCAGCAGCCAAGTTAGCGGGAGGCCGGATGAGCAGTTCTTC
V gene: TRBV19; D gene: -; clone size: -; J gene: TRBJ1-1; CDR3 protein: CASKRQQNTEAFF; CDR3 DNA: TGTGCCAGTAAGAGACAGCAGAACACTGAAGCTTTCTTT
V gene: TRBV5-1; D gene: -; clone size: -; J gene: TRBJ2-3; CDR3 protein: CASSLQVPISTDTQYF; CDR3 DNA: TGCGCCAGCAGCTTACAGGTCCCCATTAGCACAGATACGCAGTATTTT
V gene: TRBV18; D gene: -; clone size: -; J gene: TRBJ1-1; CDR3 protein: CASSHQGSHTEAFF; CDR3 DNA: TGTGCCAGCTCCCACCAGGGGTCGCACACTGAAGCTTTCTTT
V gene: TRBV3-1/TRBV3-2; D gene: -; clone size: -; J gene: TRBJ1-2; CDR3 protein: CASSQYGYSGEENGYTF; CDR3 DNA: TGTGCCAGCAGCCAATATGGTTATTCAGGGGAAGAGAATGGCTACACCTTC
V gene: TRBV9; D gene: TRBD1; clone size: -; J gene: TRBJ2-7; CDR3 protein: CASSLGTAGGYEQYF; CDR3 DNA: TGTGCCAGCAGCTTAGGGACAGCAGGGGGATACGAGCAGTACTTC
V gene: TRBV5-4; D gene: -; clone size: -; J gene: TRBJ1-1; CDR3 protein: CASRSTTGPEAFF; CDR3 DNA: TGTGCCAGCAGGAGTACAACAGGGCCTGAAGCTTTCTTT
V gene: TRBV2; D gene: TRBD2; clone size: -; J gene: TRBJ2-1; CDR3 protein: CAIIIAGAGEQFF; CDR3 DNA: TGTGCTATCATAATAGCGGGAGCGGGTGAGCAGTTCTTC
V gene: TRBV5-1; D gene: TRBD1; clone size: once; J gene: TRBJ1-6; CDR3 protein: CASSLEAGGKSPLHF; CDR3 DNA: TGCGCCAGCAGCTTGGAAGCAGGGGGTAAATCACCCCTCCACTTT
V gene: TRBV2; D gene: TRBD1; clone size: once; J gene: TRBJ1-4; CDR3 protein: CASSEAQTGIGEKLFF; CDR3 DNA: TGTGCCAGCAGTGAAGCCCAGACAGGGATTGGAGAAAAACTGTTTTTT
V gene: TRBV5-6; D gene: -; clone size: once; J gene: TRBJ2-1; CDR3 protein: CASSLGYGSSYNEQFF; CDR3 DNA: TGTGCCAGCAGCTTAGGGTACGGGAGCTCCTACAATGAGCAGTTCTTC
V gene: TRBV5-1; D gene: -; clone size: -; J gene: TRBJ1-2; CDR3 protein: CASSRDTPRDYTF; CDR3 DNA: TGCGCCAGCAGCCGGGACACCCCGAGGGACTACACCTTC
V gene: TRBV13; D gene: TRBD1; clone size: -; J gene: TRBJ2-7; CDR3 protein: CASSSGQGIDEQYF; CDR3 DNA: TGTGCCAGCAGCTCGGGACAGGGGATCGACGAGCAGTACTTC
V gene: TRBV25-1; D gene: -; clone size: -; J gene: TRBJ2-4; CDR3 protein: CASSEPGAKNIQYF; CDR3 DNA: TGTGCCAGCAGTGAACCAGGGGCCAAAAACATTCAGTACTTC
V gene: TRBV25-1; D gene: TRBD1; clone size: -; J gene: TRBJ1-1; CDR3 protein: CASSATGGLNTEAFF; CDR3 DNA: TGTGCCAGCAGTGCCACAGGGGGGCTGAACACTGAAGCTTTCTTT
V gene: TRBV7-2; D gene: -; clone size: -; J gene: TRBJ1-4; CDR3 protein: CASSASGKLFF; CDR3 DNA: TGTGCCAGCAGCGCGTCCGGAAAACTGTTTTTT